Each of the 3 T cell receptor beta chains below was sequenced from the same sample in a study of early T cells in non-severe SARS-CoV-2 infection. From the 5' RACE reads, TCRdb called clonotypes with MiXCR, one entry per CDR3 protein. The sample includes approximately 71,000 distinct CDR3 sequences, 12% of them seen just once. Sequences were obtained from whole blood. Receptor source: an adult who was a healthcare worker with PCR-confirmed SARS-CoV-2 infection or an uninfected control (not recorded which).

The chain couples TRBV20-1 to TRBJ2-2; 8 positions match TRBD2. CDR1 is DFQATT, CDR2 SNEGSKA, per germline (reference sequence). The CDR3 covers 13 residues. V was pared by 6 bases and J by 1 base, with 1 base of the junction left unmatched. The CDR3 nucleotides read TGCAGTGCCAGCGGGGGGAACACCGGGGAGCTGTTTTTT. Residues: CSASGGNTGELFF.

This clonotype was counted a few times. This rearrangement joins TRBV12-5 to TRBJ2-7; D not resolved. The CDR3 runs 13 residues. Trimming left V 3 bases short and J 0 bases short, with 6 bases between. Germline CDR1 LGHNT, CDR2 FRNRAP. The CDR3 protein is CASGLLDSYEQYF. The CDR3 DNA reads TGTGCTAGTGGTTTACTCGACTCCTACGAGCAGTACTTC.

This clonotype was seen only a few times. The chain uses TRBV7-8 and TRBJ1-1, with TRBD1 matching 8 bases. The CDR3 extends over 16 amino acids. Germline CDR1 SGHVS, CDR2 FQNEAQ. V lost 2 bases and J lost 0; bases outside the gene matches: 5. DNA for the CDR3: TGTGCCAGCAGCTTACAGGGGGCGAGGATGAACACTGAAGCTTTCTTT. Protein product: CASSLQGARMNTEAFF.